A selection of T cell receptor beta chains follows, all from one sample in a study of T cells in Graves' hyperthyroidism and ophthalmopathy. TCRdb ran MiXCR on the multiplex PCR reads and lists one entry per CDR3 protein. Of about 350,000 distinct CDR3 sequences listed, over 15% are singletons. The sequenced sample consisted of blood. The receptors stem from a woman aged 35 to 49 with Graves' ophthalmopathy. Each CDR3 is given with its conserved first and last residue. D genes are given only for firm matches. The listing skips clone size in some rows; elsewhere it reads once, few, many or a size class.

cdr3_aa	cdr3_nt	j_call	v_call	d_call	clone_size
CATLPPGTGGETEAFF	TGTGCCACTCTACCGCCGGGGACAGGGGGTGAGACTGAAGCTTTCTTT	TRBJ1-1	TRBV28	TRBD1	many
CASSREGYETQYF	TGTGCCAGCTCACGAGAAGGATATGAGACCCAGTACTTC	TRBJ2-5	TRBV18	.	few
CSVGGGMQETQYF	TGCAGCGTTGGAGGTGGAATGCAAGAGACCCAGTACTTC	TRBJ2-5	TRBV29-1	.	many
CASSLGLLYAYEQYF	TGTGCCAGCAGTTTGGGCTTACTATACGCCTACGAGCAGTACTTC	TRBJ2-7	TRBV12-3/TRBV12-4	.	many
CASSALDRDFNYGYTF	TGTGCCAGCAGCGCGCTGGACAGGGATTTTAACTATGGCTACACCTTC	TRBJ1-2	TRBV28	TRBD1	many
CATSDRRGSAEAFF	TGTGCCACCAGTGATCGGCGGGGTAGTGCTGAAGCTTTCTTT	TRBJ1-1	TRBV24-1	.	.
CAISEGTGEAEEQYF	TGTGCCATCAGTGAGGGGACAGGGGAAGCAGAAGAGCAGTACTTC	TRBJ2-7	TRBV10-3	TRBD1	.
CASSFEQGILGSPLHF	TGTGCCAGCAGTTTCGAACAGGGGATTCTAGGTTCACCCCTCCACTTT	TRBJ1-6	TRBV12-3/TRBV12-4	TRBD1	many
CASSLLGDATSYEQYF	TGTGCCAGCAGCTTATTGGGGGACGCGACATCTTACGAGCAGTACTTC	TRBJ2-7	TRBV7-2	.	many
CASTIAGGTREQYF	TGTGCCAGCACCATAGCGGGAGGAACGAGGGAGCAGTACTTC	TRBJ2-7	TRBV12-3/TRBV12-4	TRBD2	many
CASSQDGTGGETQYF	TGCGCCAGCAGCCAAGACGGGACAGGGGGAGAGACCCAGTACTTC	TRBJ2-5	TRBV4-1	TRBD1	.
CASDSGSETQYF	TGTGCCAGCGACTCGGGTTCGGAGACCCAGTACTTC	TRBJ2-5	TRBV11-2	.	.
CSVEGGQGPYEQYF	TGCAGCGTTGAAGGGGGGCAGGGTCCTTACGAGCAGTACTTC	TRBJ2-7	TRBV29-1	.	many
CASSLRYGYTF	TGTGCCAGCAGTTTACGCTATGGCTACACCTTC	TRBJ1-2	TRBV28	.	many
CASSPATSLDSPLHF	TGTGCCAGCAGTCCTGCCACTTCATTAGATTCACCCCTCCACTTT	TRBJ1-6	TRBV28	.	many
CASRGQLYTEAFF	TGTGCCAGCAGGGGACAGTTATACACTGAAGCTTTCTTT	TRBJ1-1	TRBV6-5	TRBD1	many
CASSLASLGHGDSPLHF	TGCGCCAGCAGCTTGGCAAGTCTAGGACACGGTGATTCACCCCTCCACTTT	TRBJ1-6	TRBV5-1	.	many
CASSGGTRYTGELFF	TGTGCCAGCAGTGGGGGAACGCGGTACACCGGGGAGCTGTTTTTT	TRBJ2-2	TRBV28	.	many
CATRDGSSYEQYF	TGTGCCACCCGGGACGGAAGTTCCTACGAGCAGTACTTC	TRBJ2-7	TRBV24-1	.	many
CASSPRLAGPQETQYF	TGTGCCAGCAGCCCGAGACTAGCGGGACCGCAAGAGACCCAGTACTTC	TRBJ2-5	TRBV9	TRBD2	many
CASRKTGAEQYF	TGTGCCAGCAGGAAAACAGGGGCCGAGCAGTACTTC	TRBJ2-7	TRBV6-1	TRBD1	.
CASRTGGRVNTEAFF	TGTGCCAGCAGGACGGGGGGGAGAGTGAACACTGAAGCTTTCTTT	TRBJ1-1	TRBV6-5	.	many
CASSWGHRAYEQYF	TGTGCCAGCAGCTGGGGACATCGCGCCTACGAGCAGTACTTC	TRBJ2-7	TRBV11-1	.	many
CATFSPDYGYTF	TGTGCCACCTTCTCTCCGGACTATGGCTACACCTTC	TRBJ1-2	TRBV15	.	many
CASSGARLPYEQYF	TGTGCCAGCAGTGGGGCTAGACTTCCCTACGAGCAGTACTTC	TRBJ2-7	TRBV2	.	many
CASRRQEGYNSPLHF	TGTGCCAGCAGGCGACAGGAGGGCTATAATTCACCCCTCCACTTT	TRBJ1-6	TRBV27	.	many
CASSLGGLGSGELFF	TGTGCCAGCAGCTTAGGAGGACTAGGATCCGGGGAGCTGTTTTTT	TRBJ2-2	TRBV11-3	TRBD2	many
CASSLDGTRKGDTQYF	TGTGCCAGCAGCTTGGATGGGACTAGAAAGGGAGATACGCAGTATTTT	TRBJ2-3	TRBV5-5	TRBD2	many
CASSSWVGAEAFF	TGTGCCAGCAGTTCTTGGGTCGGGGCTGAAGCTTTCTTT	TRBJ1-1	TRBV6-5	.	many
CASSVSAGREAFF	TGTGCCAGCAGCGTATCTGCAGGCCGTGAAGCTTTCTTT	TRBJ1-1	TRBV9	.	few
CASSESTGLGNQPQHF	TGTGCCAGCAGTGAATCAACAGGGTTAGGGAATCAGCCCCAGCATTTT	TRBJ1-5	TRBV6-1	.	.
CASRSRRAPAYEQSF	TGTGCCAGCAGATCCCGGAGAGCTCCCGCCTACGAGCAGTCCTTC	TRBJ2-7	TRBV6-2/TRBV6-3	.	.
CASSLRQGTNTGELFF	TGTGCCAGCAGCTTAAGACAGGGGACGAACACCGGGGAGCTGTTTTTT	TRBJ2-2	TRBV11-2	TRBD1	many
CASSEVAGGSGELFF	TGTGCCAGCAGTGAGGTAGCGGGAGGTTCCGGGGAGCTGTTTTTT	TRBJ2-2	TRBV2	TRBD2	many
CASSLDPGQGNSPLHF	TGTGCCAGCAGCTTAGATCCTGGGCAGGGAAATTCACCCCTCCACTTT	TRBJ1-6	TRBV11-2	.	.
CSAREEGHLNTEAFF	TGCAGTGCTAGAGAGGAAGGACATTTGAACACTGAAGCTTTCTTT	TRBJ1-1	TRBV20-1	.	many
CASSSRGRRAFF	TGTGCCAGCAGTTCACGGGGCCGGAGGGCTTTCTTT	TRBJ1-1	TRBV28	.	many
CATQRDGSSNEQFF	TGTGCCACGCAGCGGGATGGCTCCTCCAATGAGCAGTTCTTC	TRBJ2-1	TRBV12-3/TRBV12-4	TRBD2	.
CASSLYRDTEAFF	TGTGCCAGCAGTTTGTACAGGGACACTGAAGCTTTCTTT	TRBJ1-1	TRBV27	.	many
CASSLAGQQNYGYTF	TGTGCCAGCAGTTTAGCTGGACAGCAGAACTATGGCTACACCTTC	TRBJ1-2	TRBV12-3/TRBV12-4	.	many
CASTARLAGGGEQYF	TGTGCCAGCACCGCAAGACTAGCGGGAGGGGGCGAGCAGTACTTC	TRBJ2-7	TRBV28	TRBD2	many